Below, 24 T cell receptor beta chains from the same sample are listed, as sequenced in a study of T cell responses to AZD1222 COVID-19 vaccine. Data came from immunoSEQ multiplex PCR; TCRdb stores just in-frame clones and leaves some out. The sample gives about 220,000 clones, 85% to 95% of which show up once; less than 1.2% is in the top ten. Here the sequenced sample was peripheral blood, taken on day 0 of MenACWY control vaccination. The source of these receptors is an adult in good health.

With regard to this clone: The junction differs from germline at one of its ends, possibly a read error. The J gene is TRBJ2-3, the V gene TRBV7-2; 7 bases are shared with TRBD2. Germline V lookup: CDR1 SGHTA, CDR2 FQGNSA. CDR3 length equals 19 residues. The CDR3: CASSLAIIPASGSTDTQYF. The CDR3 DNA sequence: TGTGCCAGCAGTTTAGCGATAATACCGGCTAGCGGAAGCACAGATACGCAGTATTTT.

The chain employs TRBV24-1 and TRBJ2-1; maybe TRBD2 (7 bases). V was cut by 6 bases and J by 1 base, with 9 bases left in between. The V gene's germline CDR1 is KGHDR and CDR2 SFDVKD. This CDR3 is built from 14 residues. The DNA for the CDR3 is TGTGCCACCAGTAGGGGGGGGTCCTACAATGAGCAGTTCTTC. Translating it yields CATSRGGSYNEQFF.

A single count supports this clone. The genes are TRBV7-8 and TRBJ1-2, with a tentative D call TRBD1 (6 bases). V lost 5 bases and J 4 bases, leaving 11 bases between the germline ends. Germline-derived CDR1 and CDR2 are SGHVS and FQNEAQ. CDR3 length: 13 amino acids. This chain's CDR3 is CASSQDSLYGYTF. The CDR3 DNA follows: TGTGCCAGCAGCCAGGACAGCCTCTATGGCTACACCTTC. The complete variable domain, with remaining parts taken from reference TRBV7-8 and TRBJ1-2, reads GAGVSQSPRYKVAKRGQDVALRCDPISGHVSLFWYQQALGQGPEFLTYFQNEAQLDKSGLPSDRFFAERPEGSVSTLKIQRTQQEDSAVYLCASSQDSLYGYTFGSGTRLTVV.

This chain joins TRBV7-2 and TRBJ1-1; no definite D call. The CDR3 sequence is 12 residues long. Looked up from germline, CDR1 is SGHTA and CDR2 is FQGNSA. V lost 3 bases and J 8 bases, leaving 10 bases between the germline ends. The CDR3 sequence is CASSLTSGEAFF. CDR3 DNA sequence: TGTGCCAGCAGCTTGACGTCCGGAGAAGCTTTCTTT.

This chain uses TRBV19 with TRBJ1-5, with D unclear. Germline V gene lookup returns CDR1 LNHDA and CDR2 SQIVND (reference sequence). The CDR3 is 15 residues long. The V gene lost 10 bases and the J gene lost 5 bases, with 21 bases spanning the gap. The CDR3 DNA follows: TGTGCCACTCGAAACAGCCTTAGGGCCGATCAGCCCCAGCATTTT. Translating it yields CATRNSLRADQPQHF.

This clone was counted a few times. The V and J genes are TRBV15 and TRBJ1-6, with D tentatively TRBD1 (6 bases). The CDR3 has 13 residues. V lost 1 base, J lost 10 bases, and 8 bases lay in between. Germline CDR1 LNHNV, CDR2 YYDKDF (reference sequence). CDR3 DNA sequence: TGTGCCACCAGCAGAGGGCAGGGGTCACCCCTCCACTTT. Its translation: CATSRGQGSPLHF.

The chain combines TRBV9 with TRBJ2-5, with D perhaps TRBD2 (5 bases). The CDR3 runs 16 residues. Trimming cost V 0 bases and J 4 bases, with 16 bases left between them. In germline, CDR1 is SGDLS, CDR2 YYNGEE. CDR3 loop: CASSVEAGGSIETQYF. In DNA form, the CDR3 reads TGTGCCAGCAGCGTAGAGGCGGGTGGGTCGATAGAGACCCAGTACTTC.

V and J are TRBV6-5 and TRBJ2-2, with D hard to call. The ends were cut back, 2 bases at V and 3 bases at J, with 4 bases in the middle. The CDR3 length is 13 residues. Germline assignment: CDR1 MNHEY and CDR2 SVGAGI. The CDR3 reads CASSYPDTGELFF. The CDR3 DNA reads TGTGCCAGCAGTTACCCCGACACCGGGGAGCTGTTTTTT.

This clone was seen once. The chain is built from TRBV7-9 and TRBJ2-5; unclear D gene. The germline gives CDR1 SEHNR, CDR2 FQNEAQ (reference sequence). The CDR3 has 16 amino acids. Trimming took 0 bases from V and 2 from J, leaving 13 bases between them. The CDR3 region has the DNA TGTGCCAGCAGCTTAGCGTTTGACCGCCGACAAGAGACCCAGTACTTC. Protein product: CASSLAFDRRQETQYF.

This sequence joins TRBV30 and TRBJ1-1, with a tentative D call TRBD1 (5 bases). The CDR3 consists of 14 residues. Germline CDR1 and CDR2: GTSNPN and SVGIG (reference sequence). Deletions cut 4 bases from V and 2 bases from J, with 14 bases between. CDR3 protein: CAWTPGLGNTEAFF. DNA of the CDR3: TGTGCCTGGACACCGGGACTGGGAAACACTGAAGCTTTCTTT.

The V call is TRBV6-2 or TRBV6-3, the J call TRBJ1-2; TRBD1 is a possible D gene (5 bases). Trimming left V 5 bases short and J 4 bases short, with 14 bases between. Germline V lookup: CDR1 MNHEY, CDR2 SVGEGT. This CDR3 has 14 amino acids. In DNA, the CDR3 is TGTGCCAGCAGTCCGATGAAAGACAGCTATGGCTACACCTTC. Residues: CASSPMKDSYGYTF.

The V gene is TRBV5-1, the J gene TRBJ1-6; 7 nucleotides agree with TRBD1. The CDR3 consists of 14 residues. In germline, CDR1 is SGHRS, CDR2 YFSETQ. V lost 4 bases, J lost 6 bases, and 4 bases stayed unmatched. In DNA form, the CDR3 reads TGCGCCAGCAGCACTGGGACAGCTAATTCACCCCTCCACTTT. Amino acids: CASSTGTANSPLHF.

The chain uses TRBV27 and TRBJ2-3; 9 positions agree with TRBD1. With V trimmed by 7 bases and J by 1 base, 6 bases remained unmatched. The CDR3 runs to 15 residues. The germline CDR1 and CDR2 sequences are MNHEY and SMNVEV (reference sequence). The CDR3 nucleotides read TGTGCCAGCAAGTTTCGGGACAGGGGCACAGATACGCAGTATTTT. It specifies CASKFRDRGTDTQYF.

The rearrangement uses TRBV4-1 and TRBJ1-5; the D gene is possibly TRBD1 (6 bases). Per germline, CDR1 MGHRA and CDR2 YSYEKL. V lost 0 bases and J 2 bases, leaving 14 bases between the germline ends. The CDR3 covers 17 residues. The CDR3 is CASSQDNTGLGNQPQHF. CDR3 nucleotide sequence: TGCGCCAGCAGCCAAGATAATACAGGGTTGGGCAATCAGCCCCAGCATTTT.

The chain employs TRBV6-1 and TRBJ1-2; 7 nucleotides line up with TRBD1. Germline V gene sequence: CDR1 MNHNS, CDR2 SASEGT. The V segment lost 4 bases and the J segment 4 bases; nucleotides outside the gene matches: 12. This CDR3 spans 16 amino acids. This CDR3 is CASSVLYGQGVYGYTF. CDR3 in DNA: TGTGCCAGCAGTGTACTGTACGGGCAGGGGGTCTATGGCTACACCTTC.

This chain connects TRBV19 to TRBJ1-2; a weak D match, TRBD1 (5 bases). The germline gives CDR1 LNHDA, CDR2 SQIVND (reference sequence). The CDR3 runs to 15 residues. With 3 bases removed from V and 1 base from J, the gap between germline ends came to 12 bases. As DNA, the CDR3 is TGTGCCAGTAGTATGTCAGGGCCTCTTAACTATGGCTACACCTTC. It encodes CASSMSGPLNYGYTF.

The chain couples TRBV28 to TRBJ1-1; the D is unclear. In germline, CDR1 is MDHEN, CDR2 SYDVKM. V was trimmed by 6 bases and J by 6 bases, leaving 17 bases between them. The CDR3 runs 14 residues. CDR3 residues: CASSPPRVNPEAFF. The CDR3, as DNA: TGTGCCAGCAGCCCCCCCCGGGTTAACCCTGAAGCTTTCTTT.

This rearrangement joins TRBV12-2 to TRBJ2-4; TRBD2, the D gene given by the table, was not confirmed from the DNA. TRBV12-2 is deemed a pseudogene. This CDR3 has 17 amino acids. The CDR3, as DNA: TGTGCAAGTCGCTTATCCGGGGGAGTTCTAGCCAAAAACATTCAGTACTTC. It yields the protein CASRLSGGVLAKNIQYF.

The rearrangement links TRBV6-1 to TRBJ1-4; TRBD1 might be the D (6 bases). CDR1 MNHNS and CDR2 SASEGT come from the germline V gene. Trimming stripped 3 bases from V and 6 bases from J, with 20 bases between. This CDR3 contains 17 residues. The CDR3 nucleotides read TGTGCCAGCAGTGATGGGATGGGGCTGGGGGCGCATGAAAAACTGTTTTTT. Its protein product is CASSDGMGLGAHEKLFF.

This sequence joins TRBV15 and TRBJ1-1; D gene ambiguous. The V end lost 0 bases, the J end lost 0 bases, and 5 bases lay between the germline ends. The CDR3 is 14 amino acids. CDR1 LNHNV and CDR2 YYDKDF come from the germline V gene (reference sequence). This chain's CDR3 is CATSRERVNTEAFF. In nucleotides, the CDR3 is TGTGCCACCAGCAGAGAGCGGGTGAACACTGAAGCTTTCTTT.

The V gene is TRBV4-1, the J gene TRBJ1-2; 8 bases match TRBD1. Germline V CDR1 and CDR2: MGHRA, YSYEKL. J lost 6 bases, V lost 7 bases, and 10 bases had no gene match. This CDR3 spans 14 amino acids. Here the CDR3 reads CASTYLTGGNGYTF. The CDR3 DNA follows: TGCGCCAGCACATACCTCACAGGGGGGAATGGCTACACCTTC.

The V and J genes are TRBV11-3 and TRBJ2-1; D not resolved. This CDR3 region has 15 residues. The V gene's germline CDR1 is SGHNT and CDR2 YENEEA. V was trimmed by 1 base and J by 4 bases, leaving 11 bases between them. The CDR3 loop reads CASSLGPQNYNEQFF. CDR3 bases: TGTGCCAGCAGCTTAGGTCCCCAAAATTACAATGAGCAGTTCTTC.

This clone was seen a few times. CDR3: CASSLEVGYTF. CDR3 sequence (DNA): TGTGCCAGCAGCTTAGAAGTTGGCTACACCTTC. The chain links TRBV7-9 to TRBJ1-2; the D is unclear. The germline V gene has CDR1 SEHNR and CDR2 FQNEAQ (reference sequence). Trimming took off 1 base at V and 7 bases at J, with 4 bases between the two ends. The CDR3 spans 11 residues.

Turning to this clone: Distinct nucleotide sequences in the sample also encode this CDR3. The CDR3 DNA follows: TGTGCCAGTAGTATTAGACGGGGGGGCACAGATACGCAGTATTTT. Translation: CASSIRRGGTDTQYF. J is TRBJ2-3 and V is TRBV19, with 7 nucleotides matching TRBD2. The CDR3 has 15 amino acids. Germline V CDR1 and CDR2: LNHDA, SQIVND (reference sequence). Trimming at V came to 3 bases and at J to 1 base, leaving 4 bases not matched to a gene.